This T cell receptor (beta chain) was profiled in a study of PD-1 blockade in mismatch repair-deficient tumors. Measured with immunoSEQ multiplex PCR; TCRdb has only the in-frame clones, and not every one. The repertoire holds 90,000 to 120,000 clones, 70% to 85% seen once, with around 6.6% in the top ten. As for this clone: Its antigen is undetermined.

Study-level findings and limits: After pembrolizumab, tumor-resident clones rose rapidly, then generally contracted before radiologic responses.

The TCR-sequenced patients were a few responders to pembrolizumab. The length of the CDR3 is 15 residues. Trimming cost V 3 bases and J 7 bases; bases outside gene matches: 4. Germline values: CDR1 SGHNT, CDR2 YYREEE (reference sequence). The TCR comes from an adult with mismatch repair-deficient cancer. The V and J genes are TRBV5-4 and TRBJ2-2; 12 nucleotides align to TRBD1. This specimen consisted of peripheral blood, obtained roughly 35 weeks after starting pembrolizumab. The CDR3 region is CASSWGQGADGELFF. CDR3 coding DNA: TGTGCCAGCAGCTGGGGACAGGGGGCGGACGGGGAGCTGTTTTTT.